This passage covers 21 T cell receptor beta chains from one sample sequenced in a study of siplizumab effects on memory and regulatory T cells. Sequencing used immunoSEQ multiplex PCR; TCRdb keeps in-frame clones, though not all of them. The sample yields over 100,000 clones, around nine tenths seen once. Sequenced input: CD4+ T cells sorted from blood. These receptors all stem from a human donor in good health.

This clone was picked up one time. The gene calls are TRBV10-3 and TRBJ2-5; TRBD2 agrees at 10 bases. This CDR3 has 15 amino acids. V lost 6 bases and J lost 3; bases outside the gene matches: 7. The germline V gene encodes CDR1 ENHRY and CDR2 SYGVKD. CDR3 in DNA: TGTGCCATCAGGCCAAGCGGGAGGGCGAAAGAGACCCAGTACTTC. It yields the protein CAIRPSGRAKETQYF.

The chain employs TRBV28 and TRBJ1-1; tentatively, D is TRBD1 (6 bases). V dropped 3 bases and J dropped 0 bases, with 11 bases sitting between them. Germline V lookup: CDR1 MDHEN, CDR2 SYDVKM. This CDR3 contains 15 residues. This chain's CDR3 is CASSFTGFVNTEAFF. The CDR3 bases are TGTGCCAGCAGTTTTACAGGGTTCGTGAACACTGAAGCTTTCTTT.

This clone was seen only once. The sample has other DNA sequences that encode this CDR3 too. The chain recombines TRBV18 with TRBJ2-1; the D is unclear. The V gene's germline CDR1 is KGHSH and CDR2 LQKENI. The CDR3 has 13 amino acids. V shed 1 base and J shed 3 bases, with 4 bases lying between them. The CDR3 loop reads CASSPLSYNEQFF. In DNA, the CDR3 is TGTGCCAGCTCACCACTAAGCTACAATGAGCAGTTCTTC.

The chain recombines TRBV15 with TRBJ2-3; D may be TRBD1 or TRBD2 (5 bases each). V lost 1 base and J 5 bases, leaving 22 bases between the germline ends. CDR1 and CDR2 (germline): LNHNV, YYDKDF (reference sequence). The CDR3 is made up of 18 amino acids. The CDR3 DNA is TGTGCCACCAGCAGAGGTAGTTCGGGGCGCCGGGTGGGAGATACGCAGTATTTT. Its translation is CATSRGSSGRRVGDTQYF.

The chain is built from TRBV9 and TRBJ2-3, with no clear D. Germline V gene data show CDR1 as SGDLS and CDR2 as YYNGEE. V gave up 0 bases and J gave up 2 bases, with 7 bases separating them. CDR3 length equals 14 residues. This CDR3 reads CASSVGGNTDTQYF. Here the CDR3 DNA reads TGTGCCAGCAGCGTAGGCGGAAACACAGATACGCAGTATTTT.

This clone was recorded once. The chain carries TRBV7-8 and TRBJ2-1; 14 positions match TRBD2. The CDR3 totals 17 residues. J was trimmed by 8 bases and V by 4 bases; bases with no gene match: 10. Germline lookup yields CDR1 SGHVS and CDR2 FQNEAQ. CDR3 coding DNA: TGTGCCAGCAGCTCAAGAGGGACTAGCGGGAGATTATATGAGCAGTTCTTC. Its protein product is CASSSRGTSGRLYEQFF. Drawing the rest from reference TRBV7-8 and TRBJ2-1, the complete variable domain is GAGVSQSPRYKVAKRGQDVALRCDPISGHVSLFWYQQALGQGPEFLTYFQNEAQLDKSGLPSDRFFAERPEGSVSTLKIQRTQQEDSAVYLCASSSRGTSGRLYEQFFGPGTRLTVL.

The rearrangement uses TRBV7-6 and TRBJ2-7, with D possibly matching TRBD2 (5 bases). The V and J ends lost 0 bases and 2 bases respectively, with 11 bases between them. From germline, CDR1 is SGHVS and CDR2 FNYEAQ. This CDR3 has 15 residues. The CDR3: CASSLAPRGTYEQYF. The CDR3 DNA follows: TGTGCCAGCAGCTTAGCGCCTCGGGGTACCTACGAGCAGTACTTC.

The genes are TRBV5-1 and TRBJ2-5; possible D gene TRBD2, 6 bases. Germline-derived CDR1 and CDR2 are SGHRS and YFSETQ. V dropped 5 bases and J dropped 2 bases, with 10 bases sitting between them. The CDR3 is made up of 13 amino acids. This chain's CDR3 is CASRRDLQETQYF. In nucleotides, the CDR3 is TGCGCCAGCAGACGGGACTTGCAAGAGACCCAGTACTTC.

The chain links TRBV19 to TRBJ1-5, with D possibly matching TRBD1 (6 bases). V lost 0 bases, J lost 9 bases, and 18 bases lay in between. Germline assignment: CDR1 LNHDA and CDR2 SQIVND (reference sequence). The CDR3 length is 16 residues. CDR3 loop: CASSIDHGQLSSPQHF. As DNA, the CDR3 is TGTGCCAGTAGTATAGATCACGGACAGTTGTCTTCGCCCCAGCATTTT.

The V and J genes are TRBV7-9 and TRBJ2-5; TRBD2 matches at 11 bases. V shed 3 bases, J shed 8 bases, and the junction held 2 bases outside the gene matches. The length of the CDR3 is 13 residues. The V gene's germline CDR1 is SEHNR and CDR2 FQNEAQ (reference sequence). CDR3 region: CASSLGTSGTQYF. The CDR3 region has the DNA TGTGCCAGCAGCTTGGGGACTAGCGGTACCCAGTACTTC.

The table lists this clone with a count of one. This sequence joins TRBV5-1 and TRBJ1-1; D uncertain. Trimming shortened V by 4 bases and J by 2 bases, and 21 bases separated the two germline ends. The length of the CDR3 is 17 residues. The germline CDR1 and CDR2 sequences are SGHRS and YFSETQ. This CDR3 reads CASSLVSGGGSNTEAFF. The CDR3, as DNA: TGCGCCAGCAGCCTCGTCTCGGGCGGTGGGTCAAACACTGAAGCTTTCTTT.

This clone has just one count. The gene calls are TRBV10-3 and TRBJ2-1; TRBD2 matches at 8 bases. CDR3 length equals 14 residues. V lost 6 bases and J lost 13; bases outside the gene matches: 14. Per the germline V gene, CDR1 is ENHRY and CDR2 is SYGVKD. The CDR3, as DNA: TGTGCCATCAGGCCCGGGACTAGTTTTCCTAAACAGTTCTTC. This gives the protein CAIRPGTSFPKQFF.

The V gene is TRBV11-2, the J gene TRBJ2-7; D gene ambiguous. Deletions cut 5 bases from V and 7 bases from J, with 9 bases between. Germline lookup yields CDR1 SGHAT and CDR2 FQNNGV. The CDR3 has 11 residues. The CDR3: CASSTPPEQYF. CDR3 DNA sequence: TGTGCCAGCAGCACCCCGCCGGAGCAGTACTTC.

The V and J genes are TRBV5-1 and TRBJ1-2; D gene ambiguous. This CDR3 region has 17 residues. Trimming pared 0 bases from V and 2 bases from J, leaving 17 bases between. Germline V gene lookup returns CDR1 SGHRS and CDR2 YFSETQ. CDR3 sequence (DNA): TGCGCCAGCAGCTTGGCGGGCACACAGAGGAGAAACTATGGCTACACCTTC. It is translated as CASSLAGTQRRNYGYTF.

Only one count was recorded for this clone. The CDR3 DNA reads as TGTGCCAGCCATAGCCGGGGCAGAAACTATGGCTACACCTTC. Its translation: CASHSRGRNYGYTF. V usage is TRBV6-1 and J usage is TRBJ1-2, with D possibly being TRBD1 (5 bases). Trimming left V 8 bases short and J 2 bases short, with 15 bases between. The CDR3 runs to 14 residues. Per germline, CDR1 MNHNS and CDR2 SASEGT.

The J gene is TRBJ2-5, the V gene TRBV14, with D maybe TRBD2 (5 bases). CDR3 length: 14 amino acids. Trimming stripped 0 bases from V and 5 bases from J, with 10 bases between. Germline V gives CDR1 SGHDN, CDR2 FVKESK. CDR3 sequence: CASSQERVRETQYF. The CDR3, as DNA: TGTGCCAGCAGCCAAGAGAGGGTGCGGGAGACCCAGTACTTC.

The V gene is TRBV7-2, the J gene TRBJ2-1, with a weak D call TRBD1 (6 bases). The ends were cut back, 5 bases at V and 5 bases at J, with 22 bases in the middle. CDR3 size: 17 residues. Germline V CDR1 and CDR2: SGHTA, FQGNSA. CDR3: CASSGNRAFRIHNEQFF. The CDR3 DNA sequence: TGTGCCAGCAGCGGGAACAGGGCTTTCAGAATACACAATGAGCAGTTCTTC.

The J gene is TRBJ1-1, the V gene TRBV5-4, with 9 bases aligning to TRBD1. Per the germline V gene, CDR1 is SGHNT and CDR2 is YYREEE (reference sequence). The CDR3 has 16 amino acids. Trimming took 1 base from V and 2 from J; bases not matched to a gene: 6. The CDR3 reads CASSLFYRGRNTEAFF. The CDR3 DNA reads TGTGCCAGCAGCTTGTTCTACAGGGGGCGAAACACTGAAGCTTTCTTT.

The sample holds a few counts of this clone. The chain links TRBV9 to TRBJ2-7; 7 nucleotides agree with TRBD1. V gave up 4 bases and J gave up 4 bases; unmatched junction bases: 8. This CDR3 spans 14 amino acids. Germline V gives CDR1 SGDLS, CDR2 YYNGEE. The CDR3 reads CASSPSTGMYEQYF. CDR3 nucleotide sequence: TGTGCCAGCAGCCCTTCGACAGGGATGTACGAGCAGTACTTC.

The chain employs TRBV30 and TRBJ2-7; 7 bases fit TRBD2. The J segment lost 6 bases and the V segment lost 6 bases, leaving 14 bases of the junction unmatched. The CDR3 consists of 14 residues. Germline-derived CDR1 and CDR2 are GTSNPN and SVGIG (reference sequence). This chain's CDR3 is CACTFRGRDVEQYF. The DNA for the CDR3 is TGTGCCTGCACGTTCCGAGGGAGGGACGTCGAGCAGTACTTC.

The chain links TRBV14 to TRBJ1-2; D not resolved. Germline loops: CDR1 SGHDN, CDR2 FVKESK. The ends were cut back, 1 base at V and 4 bases at J, with 19 bases in the middle. CDR3 length equals 17 residues. CDR3 region: CASSQVRASGVPYGYTF. The CDR3 DNA follows: TGTGCCAGCAGCCAAGTGAGGGCATCGGGAGTTCCCTATGGCTACACCTTC.